Shown below are 5 T cell receptor beta chains from a single sample sequenced in a study of siplizumab effects on memory and regulatory T cells. Sequenced by immunoSEQ multiplex PCR; TCRdb stores in-frame clones only, minus some. The sample contains about 80,000 clones, 95% of which appear only once. Material: CD8+ T cells sorted from blood. These receptors were taken from a human donor in good health.

V and J are TRBV13 and TRBJ1-1, with D uncertain. Germline loops: CDR1 PRHDT, CDR2 FYEKMQ (reference sequence). CDR3 length: 14 amino acids. Trimming left V 4 bases short and J 1 base short, with 10 bases between. The CDR3 DNA follows: TGTGCCAGCAGCTACGGGCTCCGGAACACTGAAGCTTTCTTT. It yields the protein CASSYGLRNTEAFF.

The chain recombines TRBV5-4 with TRBJ2-7; 7 nucleotides line up with TRBD1. CDR1 SGHNT and CDR2 YYREEE come from the germline V gene (reference sequence). The CDR3 has 16 residues. V lost 2 bases and J lost 2; bases outside the gene matches: 10. The CDR3, as DNA: TGTGCCAGCAGCTTAGAAAAGGGGGCTATGACCTACGAGCAGTACTTC. The encoded protein is CASSLEKGAMTYEQYF.

V gene TRBV9 combines with J gene TRBJ2-2, with D tentatively TRBD2 (6 bases). Germline CDR1 and CDR2: SGDLS and YYNGEE. The ends were cut back, 0 bases at V and 6 bases at J, with 6 bases in the middle. The CDR3 has 13 amino acids. The CDR3 sequence: CASSVGGAGELFF. The CDR3, as DNA: TGTGCCAGCAGCGTAGGCGGGGCCGGGGAGCTGTTTTTT.

This sequence joins TRBV19 and TRBJ2-4; D uncertain. The germline V gene encodes CDR1 LNHDA and CDR2 SQIVND (reference sequence). CDR3 length: 16 residues. Trimming removed 4 bases at V and 0 bases at J, with 13 bases between. CDR3 nucleotide sequence: TGTGCCAGTAGTAAAAGGACGGAACAAGCCAAAAACATTCAGTACTTC. Residues: CASSKRTEQAKNIQYF.

This sequence joins TRBV9 and TRBJ2-7; perhaps TRBD1 as D (6 bases). Germline loops: CDR1 SGDLS, CDR2 YYNGEE. The V gene lost 4 bases and the J gene lost 0 bases, with 11 bases spanning the gap. The CDR3 sequence is 14 residues long. The CDR3 reads CASSPWDNSYEQYF. The DNA of the CDR3 is TGTGCCAGCAGCCCCTGGGACAACTCCTACGAGCAGTACTTC.